Below, 2 T cell receptor beta chains from the same sample are listed, as sequenced in a study of post-analysis software for immune sequencing data. Whole-study findings and limits: TRBV segments more frequent in patients than in controls numbered a few and included TRBV5-6, TRBV5-1 and TRBV20-1.

These TCRs' antigens remain unknown. Every TCR beta cDNA library bore unique molecular identifiers. MiXCR was run by TCRdb on the PCR reads, yielding one entry per CDR3 protein. Found here are about 820,000 distinct CDR3 sequences, approximately 53% of them singletons; the top ten hold approximately 4.5%. The sample was blood. Every receptor here comes from a girl aged 5-17 years with multiple sclerosis.

This clonotype has just a few counts. The CDR3 sequence: CASNGWATYQETQYF. The CDR3 DNA reads TGTGCCAGCAATGGGTGGGCGACGTACCAAGAGACCCAGTACTTC. This sequence joins TRBV2 and TRBJ2-5; D unresolved. V was trimmed by 7 bases and J by 0 bases, leaving 15 bases between them. The V gene's germline CDR1 is SNHLY and CDR2 FYNNEI. The CDR3 runs to 15 residues.

This clonotype was seen only a few times. The chain recombines TRBV3-1 with TRBJ1-5; no definite D call. The CDR3 has 14 residues. Germline assignment: CDR1 LGHDT and CDR2 YNNKEL (reference sequence). V shed 1 base and J shed 5 bases, with 9 bases lying between them. CDR3 bases: TGTGCCAGCAGCCAAGTCGGTCGCGATCAGCCCCAGCATTTT. Translation gives CASSQVGRDQPQHF.